The sequence of this T cell receptor beta chain was determined in a study of cytomegalovirus exposure and HLA in healthy donors. Study-level points and caveats: When presence/absence was analysed, sequencing depth was taken to be roughly uniform across donors. CMV antigen specificity of a few CMV-associated chains was confirmed in vitro.

As concerns this clone: Its antigen remains unknown.

Researchers ran the PCR with 60 Vbeta and 13 Jbeta primers. The table came from immunoSEQ multiplex PCR; TCRdb's copy has only in-frame clones and leaves some out. The sample yields under 90,000 clones, around two thirds seen once. V was cut by 6 bases and J by 5 bases, with 18 bases left in between. Germline CDR1 reads SGHRS; CDR2 reads YFSETQ. The CDR3 consists of 15 residues. Donors were nominally healthy when sampled, though unrecorded immune exposures were likely. The specimen was PBMCs. The TCR originated in a woman in her fifties or sixties in good health and CMV-seropositive. This rearrangement joins TRBV5-1 to TRBJ2-1, with D tentatively TRBD2 (6 bases). The CDR3 DNA reads as TGCGCCAGCACCCCCGGGGGAGTGAGGAACAATGAGCAGTTCTTC. It encodes CASTPGGVRNNEQFF.